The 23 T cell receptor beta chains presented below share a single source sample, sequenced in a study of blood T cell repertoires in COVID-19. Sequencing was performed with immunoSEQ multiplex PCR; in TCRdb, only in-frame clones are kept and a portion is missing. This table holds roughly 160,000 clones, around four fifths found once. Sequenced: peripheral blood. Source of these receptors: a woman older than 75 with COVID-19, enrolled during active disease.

In DNA, the CDR3 is TGTGCCAGCAGCGTAGCCGGTAGTAGCTTAAACACCGGGGAGCTGTTTTTT. It is translated as CASSVAGSSLNTGELFF. V is TRBV9 and J is TRBJ2-2; no reliable D call. This CDR3 spans 17 amino acids. CDR1 and CDR2 from the germline V gene are SGDLS and YYNGEE. With 0 bases removed from V and 2 bases from J, the gap between germline ends came to 14 bases.

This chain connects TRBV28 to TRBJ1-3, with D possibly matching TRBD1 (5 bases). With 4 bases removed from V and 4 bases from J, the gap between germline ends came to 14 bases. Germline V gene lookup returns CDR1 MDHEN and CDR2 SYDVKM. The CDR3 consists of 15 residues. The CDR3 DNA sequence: TGTGCCAGCAGTTCCGCGGGGACCCCCGGAAACACCATATATTTT. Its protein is CASSSAGTPGNTIYF. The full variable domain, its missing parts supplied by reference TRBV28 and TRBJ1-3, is DVKVTQSSRYLVKRTGEKVFLECVQDMDHENMFWYRQDPGLGLRLIYFSYDVKMKEKGDIPEGYSVSREKKERFSLILESASTNQTSMYLCASSSAGTPGNTIYFGEGSWLTVV.

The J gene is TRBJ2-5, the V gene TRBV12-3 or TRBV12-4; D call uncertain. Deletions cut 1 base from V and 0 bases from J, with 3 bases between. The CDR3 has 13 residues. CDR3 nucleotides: TGTGCCAGCAGTTTAGACAACCAAGAGACCCAGTACTTC. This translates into CASSLDNQETQYF.

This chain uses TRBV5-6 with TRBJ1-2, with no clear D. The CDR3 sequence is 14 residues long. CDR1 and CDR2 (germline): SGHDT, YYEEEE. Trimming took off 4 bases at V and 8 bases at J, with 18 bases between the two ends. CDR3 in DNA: TGTGCCAGCAGCCCCGGTGGTTCCTCTGAGGGCTACACCTTC. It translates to CASSPGGSSEGYTF.

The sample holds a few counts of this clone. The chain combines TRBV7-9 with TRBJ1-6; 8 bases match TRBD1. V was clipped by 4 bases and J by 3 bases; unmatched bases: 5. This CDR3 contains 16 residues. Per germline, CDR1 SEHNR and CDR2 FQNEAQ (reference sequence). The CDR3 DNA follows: TGTGCCAGCAGCTCCGGAGACAGGGGCTATAATTCACCCCTCCACTTT. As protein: CASSSGDRGYNSPLHF.

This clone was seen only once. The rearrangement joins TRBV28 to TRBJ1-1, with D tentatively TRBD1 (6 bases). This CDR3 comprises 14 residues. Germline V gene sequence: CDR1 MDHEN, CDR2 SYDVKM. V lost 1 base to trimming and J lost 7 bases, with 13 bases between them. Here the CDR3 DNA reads TGTGCCAGCAGTTTATCACCCGGGACAAATGAAGCTTTCTTT. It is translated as CASSLSPGTNEAFF.

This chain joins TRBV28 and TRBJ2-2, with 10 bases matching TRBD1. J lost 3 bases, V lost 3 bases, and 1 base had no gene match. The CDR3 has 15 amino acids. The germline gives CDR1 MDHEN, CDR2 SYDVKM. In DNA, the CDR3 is TGTGCCAGCAGTTTTGGGACAGGGGACACCGGGGAGCTGTTTTTT. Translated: CASSFGTGDTGELFF.

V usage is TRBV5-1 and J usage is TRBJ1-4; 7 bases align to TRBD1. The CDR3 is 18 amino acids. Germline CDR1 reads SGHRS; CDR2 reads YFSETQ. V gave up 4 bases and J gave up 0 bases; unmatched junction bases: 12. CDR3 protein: CASSPNPGTVTTNEKLFF. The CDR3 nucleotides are TGCGCCAGCAGCCCGAACCCAGGGACAGTAACAACTAATGAAAAACTGTTTTTT.

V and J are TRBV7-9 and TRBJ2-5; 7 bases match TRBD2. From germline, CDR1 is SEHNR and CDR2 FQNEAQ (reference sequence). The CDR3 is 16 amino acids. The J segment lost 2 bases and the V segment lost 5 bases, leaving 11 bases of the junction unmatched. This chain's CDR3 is CASSPSGGGAQETQYF. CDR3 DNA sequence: TGTGCCAGCAGCCCCAGTGGCGGGGGAGCACAAGAGACCCAGTACTTC.

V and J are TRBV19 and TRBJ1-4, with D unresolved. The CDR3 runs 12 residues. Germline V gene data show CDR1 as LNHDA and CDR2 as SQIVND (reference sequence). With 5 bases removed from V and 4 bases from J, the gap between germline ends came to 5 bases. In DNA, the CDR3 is TGTGCCAGTAGTGTCCGTAATGAAAAACTGTTTTTT. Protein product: CASSVRNEKLFF.

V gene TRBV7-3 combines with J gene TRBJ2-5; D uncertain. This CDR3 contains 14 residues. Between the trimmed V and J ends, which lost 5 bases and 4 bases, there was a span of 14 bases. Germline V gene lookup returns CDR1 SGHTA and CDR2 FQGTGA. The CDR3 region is CASSPSGLGETQYF. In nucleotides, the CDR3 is TGTGCCAGCAGCCCATCCGGGTTAGGAGAGACCCAGTACTTC.

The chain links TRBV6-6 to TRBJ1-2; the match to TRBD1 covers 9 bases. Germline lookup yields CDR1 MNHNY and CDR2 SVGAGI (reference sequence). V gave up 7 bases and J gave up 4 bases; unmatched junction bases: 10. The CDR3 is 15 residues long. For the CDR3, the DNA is TGTGCCAGCAACCTCCGGGACAGGGCCGGCTATGGCTACACCTTC. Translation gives CASNLRDRAGYGYTF.

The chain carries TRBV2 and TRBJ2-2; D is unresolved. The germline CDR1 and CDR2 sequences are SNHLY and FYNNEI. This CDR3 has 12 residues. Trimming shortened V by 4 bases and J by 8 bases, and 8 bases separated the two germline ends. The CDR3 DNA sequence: TGTGCCAGCAGTGGCGGTGTGGGGGAGCTGTTTTTT. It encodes CASSGGVGELFF.

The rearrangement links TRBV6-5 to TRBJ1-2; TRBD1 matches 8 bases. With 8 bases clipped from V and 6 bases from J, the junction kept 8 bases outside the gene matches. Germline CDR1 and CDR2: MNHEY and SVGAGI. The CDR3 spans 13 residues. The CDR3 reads CASRGQGDDGYTF. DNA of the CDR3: TGTGCCAGCCGAGGACAGGGAGATGATGGCTACACCTTC.

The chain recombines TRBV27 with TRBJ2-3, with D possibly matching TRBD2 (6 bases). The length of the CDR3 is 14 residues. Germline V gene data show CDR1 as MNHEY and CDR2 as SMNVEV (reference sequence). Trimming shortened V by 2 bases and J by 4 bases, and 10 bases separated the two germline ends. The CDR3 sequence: CASSLREWADTQYF. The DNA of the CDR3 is TGTGCCAGCAGTTTACGGGAGTGGGCAGATACGCAGTATTTT.

In DNA, the CDR3 is TGTGCCAGCAGCCTTGGACTGGACAATGAGCAGTTCTTC. Protein: CASSLGLDNEQFF. This sequence joins TRBV7-9 and TRBJ2-1; a weak D match, TRBD2 (5 bases). This CDR3 is 13 amino acids long. From germline, CDR1 is SEHNR and CDR2 FQNEAQ (reference sequence). V was trimmed by 5 bases and J by 5 bases, leaving 10 bases between them.

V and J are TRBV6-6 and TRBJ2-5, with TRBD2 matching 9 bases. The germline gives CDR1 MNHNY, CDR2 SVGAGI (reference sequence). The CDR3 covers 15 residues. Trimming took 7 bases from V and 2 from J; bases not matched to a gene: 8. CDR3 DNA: TGTGCCAGCAAGGGCGGGGGGGCTTCTCAAGAGACCCAGTACTTC. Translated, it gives CASKGGGASQETQYF.

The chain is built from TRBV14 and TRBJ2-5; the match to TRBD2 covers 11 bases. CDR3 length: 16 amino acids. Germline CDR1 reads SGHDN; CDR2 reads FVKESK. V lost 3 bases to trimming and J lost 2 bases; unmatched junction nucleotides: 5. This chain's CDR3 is CASSHWTSGQQETQYF. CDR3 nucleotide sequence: TGTGCCAGCAGCCACTGGACTAGCGGGCAACAAGAGACCCAGTACTTC. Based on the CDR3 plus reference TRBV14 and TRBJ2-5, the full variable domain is EAGVTQFPSHSVIEKGQTVTLRCDPISGHDNLYWYRRVMGKEIKFLLHFVKESKQDESGMPNNRFLAERTGGTYSTLKVQPAELEDSGVYFCASSHWTSGQQETQYFGPGTRLLVL.

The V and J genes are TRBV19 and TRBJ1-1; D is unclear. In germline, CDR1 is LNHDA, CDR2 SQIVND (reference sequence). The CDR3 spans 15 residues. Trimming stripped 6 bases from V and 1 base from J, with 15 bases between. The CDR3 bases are TGTGCCAGTAGCCACCCTCGGTCGGGGAACACTGAAGCTTTCTTT. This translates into CASSHPRSGNTEAFF.

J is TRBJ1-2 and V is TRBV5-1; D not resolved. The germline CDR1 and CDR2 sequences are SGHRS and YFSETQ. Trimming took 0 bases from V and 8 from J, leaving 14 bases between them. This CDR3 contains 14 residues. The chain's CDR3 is CASSLGRGSGGYTF. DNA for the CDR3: TGCGCCAGCAGCTTGGGTCGGGGTTCAGGAGGCTACACCTTC.

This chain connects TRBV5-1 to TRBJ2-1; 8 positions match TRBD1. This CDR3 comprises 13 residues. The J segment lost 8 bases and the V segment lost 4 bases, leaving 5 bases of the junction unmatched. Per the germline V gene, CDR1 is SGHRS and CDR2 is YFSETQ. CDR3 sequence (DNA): TGCGCCAGCAGCATATCGACAGGGGATGAGCAGTTCTTC. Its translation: CASSISTGDEQFF.

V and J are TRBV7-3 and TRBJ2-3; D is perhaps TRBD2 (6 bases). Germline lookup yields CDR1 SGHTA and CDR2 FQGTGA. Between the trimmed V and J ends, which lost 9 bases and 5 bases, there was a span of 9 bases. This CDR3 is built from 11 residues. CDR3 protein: CASGAGDTQYF. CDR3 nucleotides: TGTGCCAGTGGAGCGGGAGATACGCAGTATTTT.

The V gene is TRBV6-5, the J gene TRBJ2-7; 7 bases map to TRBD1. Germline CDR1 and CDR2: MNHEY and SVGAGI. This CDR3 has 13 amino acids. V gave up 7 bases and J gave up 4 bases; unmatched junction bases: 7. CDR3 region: CASKMRGRYEQYF. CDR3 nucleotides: TGTGCCAGCAAAATGAGGGGGCGATACGAGCAGTACTTC.